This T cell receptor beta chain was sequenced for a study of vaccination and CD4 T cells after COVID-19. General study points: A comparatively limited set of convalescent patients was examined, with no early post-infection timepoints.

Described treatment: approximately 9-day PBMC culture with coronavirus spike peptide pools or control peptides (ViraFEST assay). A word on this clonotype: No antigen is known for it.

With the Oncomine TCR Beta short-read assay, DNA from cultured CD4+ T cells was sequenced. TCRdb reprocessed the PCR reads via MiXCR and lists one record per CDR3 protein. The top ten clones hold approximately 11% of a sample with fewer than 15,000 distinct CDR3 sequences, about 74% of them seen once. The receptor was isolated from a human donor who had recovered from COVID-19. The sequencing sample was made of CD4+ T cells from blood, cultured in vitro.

This chain's CDR3 is CASRLGHLINQPQHF. The CDR3, as DNA: TGTGCCAGCAGGCTGGGACACCTAATCAATCAGCCCCAGCATTTT. V is TRBV2 and J is TRBJ1-5; a weak D match, TRBD1 (6 bases). Germline values: CDR1 SNHLY, CDR2 FYNNEI. V lost 6 bases and J lost 3, with 15 bases in between. The CDR3 runs 15 residues.